The text below deals with one T cell receptor (beta chain). All donors qualified as healthy HIV-negative adults and had experienced no recent acute infections or vaccinations. Each sample came from a Caucasian adult donor living in Nashville, Tennessee. Original handling: For the immunoSEQ data, sequences were junction-only without quality scores, so filtering differed. The data were produced by immunoSEQ multiplex PCR, yet TCRdb's version contains in-frame clones alone and is incomplete. D and trimming were read from the DNA, whereas the V and J calls and clone size are those reported in that table. In the table there are approximately 440,000 clones, around 77% of which are singletons. The data belong to a study of shared clonotypes between healthy human individuals. V lost 0 bases and J lost 1; bases outside the gene matches: 4. The CDR3 is 16 amino acids. Germline lookup yields CDR1 SGHRS and CDR2 YFSETQ.

The chain couples TRBV5-1 to TRBJ2-3; 8 nucleotides align to TRBD1. Material for sequencing was PBMCs. The receptor was isolated from a middle-aged woman in good health. Some clones in this sample may be carry-over from other donors' samples. The CDR3 DNA reads TGCGCCAGCAGCTTGGGAAGGGGACAGGGCACAGATACGCAGTATTTT. Its translation: CASSLGRGQGTDTQYF.